Below are 13 T cell receptor beta chains sequenced from a single sample in a study of OX40 agonist ivuxolimab in advanced cancers. Repertoires were generated with immunoSEQ multiplex PCR, while TCRdb's copy carries only in-frame clones and drops some. In the table there are around 81,000 clones, roughly four fifths of which are singletons. This sample comprised CD4+ or CD8+ T cells sorted from blood, obtained in a trial of the OX40 agonist ivuxolimab. All receptors derive from an adult with an advanced solid tumor such as melanoma, head and neck, liver or kidney cancer.

The chain recombines TRBV7-3 with TRBJ2-2; TRBD1 might be the D (5 bases). Trimming stripped 5 bases from V and 0 bases from J, with 16 bases between. Per the germline V gene, CDR1 is SGHTA and CDR2 is FQGTGA. The CDR3 covers 17 residues. CDR3 nucleotide sequence: TGTGCCAGCAGCCTCGCAGGGCCCCGGGCGAACACCGGGGAGCTGTTTTTT. It codes for CASSLAGPRANTGELFF.

The chain links TRBV10-1 to TRBJ2-2; 8 nucleotides line up with TRBD2. This CDR3 spans 17 amino acids. Trimming at V came to 3 bases and at J to 3 bases, leaving 9 bases not matched to a gene. Germline V gene lookup returns CDR1 WNHNN and CDR2 SYGVQD (reference sequence). The CDR3 loop reads CASSDGGGLAYTGELFF. The CDR3 DNA is TGCGCCAGCAGTGACGGGGGGGGCCTCGCCTACACCGGGGAGCTGTTTTTT.

On this clone itself: Other DNA sequences in this sample translate to the same CDR3. The chain couples TRBV6-5 to TRBJ2-7; D is possibly TRBD2 (5 bases). Trimming pared 2 bases from V and 2 bases from J, leaving 10 bases between. This CDR3 spans 14 amino acids. CDR1 is MNHEY and CDR2 is SVGAGI in the germline V gene. The CDR3 spells CASSYGRGPYEQYF. CDR3 DNA: TGTGCCAGCAGTTACGGGCGCGGGCCCTACGAGCAGTACTTC.

The rearrangement links TRBV6-5 to TRBJ2-2; D unresolved. This CDR3 is 14 amino acids long. The V end was cut by 0 bases, the J end by 7 bases, with 9 bases between. Germline loops: CDR1 MNHEY, CDR2 SVGAGI. The CDR3 here is CASSYSFGFGELFF. The CDR3 DNA reads as TGTGCCAGCAGTTACTCGTTTGGATTCGGGGAGCTGTTTTTT.

The chain combines TRBV6-1 with TRBJ1-6; no clear D gene. V was clipped by 2 bases and J by 10 bases, with 12 bases between them. This CDR3 spans 14 amino acids. In germline, CDR1 is MNHNS, CDR2 SASEGT. CDR3 residues: CASSERGFWSPLHF. For the CDR3, the DNA is TGTGCCAGCAGTGAACGAGGGTTTTGGTCACCCCTCCACTTT.

The DNA for the CDR3 is TGTGCCAGCAGTACCCGGGCCCCCGCGACCCAGTACTTC. Protein: CASSTRAPATQYF. The chain links TRBV28 to TRBJ2-5; no firm D call. Germline V gives CDR1 MDHEN, CDR2 SYDVKM. The CDR3 is 13 amino acids. V lost 5 bases, J lost 7 bases, and 14 bases lay in between.

This clone was observed many times. The CDR3 DNA sequence: TGCAGCGGGGGACAGGGGGAAGAAAAACTGTTTTTT. Protein: CSGGQGEEKLFF. This sequence joins TRBV29-1 and TRBJ1-4; 11 nucleotides line up with TRBD1. The CDR3 runs to 12 residues. Germline CDR1 is SQVTM and CDR2 is ANQGSEA. Trimming at V came to 7 bases and at J to 8 bases, leaving 3 bases not matched to a gene. The full variable domain, in which reference TRBV29-1 and TRBJ1-4 provide the parts outside the CDR3, is SAVISQKPSRDICQRGTSLTIQCQVDSQVTMMFWYRQQPGQSLTLIATANQGSEATYESGFVIDKFPISRPNLTFSTLTVSNMSPEDSSIYLCSGGQGEEKLFFGSGTQLSVL.

V is TRBV5-8 and J is TRBJ2-1; no definite D call. The CDR3 totals 12 residues. Germline CDR1 is SGHTS and CDR2 is YDEGEE. The V end lost 0 bases, the J end lost 6 bases, and 4 bases lay between the germline ends. CDR3 sequence (DNA): TGTGCCAGCAGCTTGGGATTCAATGAGCAGTTCTTC. Translating gives CASSLGFNEQFF.

The rearrangement uses TRBV18 and TRBJ1-5, with 12 bases lining up with TRBD1. Germline trimming cut 6 bases from V and 4 bases from J; bases unmatched to any gene: 13. Looked up from germline, CDR1 is KGHSH and CDR2 is LQKENI. This CDR3 is 18 amino acids long. For the CDR3, the DNA is TGTGCCAGCTCCCGTATTCCGGGACAGGGGGCGAGAAATCAGCCCCAGCATTTT. The encoded protein is CASSRIPGQGARNQPQHF.

This chain uses TRBV4-3 with TRBJ2-1; D not certain. Germline V gives CDR1 LGHNA, CDR2 YSLEER. Trimming stripped 0 bases from V and 3 bases from J, with 9 bases between. This CDR3 comprises 15 residues. CDR3 loop: CASSQDAPDYNEQFF. The CDR3 DNA sequence: TGCGCCAGCAGCCAAGACGCTCCGGACTACAATGAGCAGTTCTTC.

This clone was detected only once. The CDR3 DNA is TGTGCCACCCTGCGGACAGGTCGGAGGGGTAATGGCTACACCTTC. It encodes CATLRTGRRGNGYTF. J is TRBJ1-2 and V is TRBV28, with 7 bases matching TRBD1. V dropped 10 bases and J dropped 6; count of bases not matched to a gene: 17. The CDR3 extends over 15 amino acids. CDR1 is MDHEN, CDR2 SYDVKM, per germline.

The chain links TRBV9 to TRBJ2-3; D gene ambiguous. The germline V and J ends were trimmed by 6 bases and 6 bases, with 11 bases remaining between them. CDR1 is SGDLS and CDR2 is YYNGEE in the germline V gene. The CDR3 runs 12 residues. CDR3 protein: CASISVYDTQYF. DNA for the CDR3: TGTGCCAGCATCAGCGTGTATGATACGCAGTATTTT. The entire variable domain, with the rest obtained from reference TRBV9 and TRBJ2-3, is as follows: DSGVTQTPKHLITATGQRVTLRCSPRSGDLSVYWYQQSLDQGLQFLIQYYNGEERAKGNILERFSAQQFPDLHSELNLSSLELGDSALYFCASISVYDTQYFGPGTRLTVL.

A single count supports this clone. The gene calls are TRBV10-3 and TRBJ1-4; the D is unclear. CDR1 is ENHRY, CDR2 SYGVKD, per germline. The CDR3 has 13 amino acids. The germline V and J ends were trimmed by 0 bases and 7 bases, with 6 bases remaining between them. The DNA for the CDR3 is TGTGCCATCAGTGAGTCGGGTGTTGAAAAACTGTTTTTT. It yields the protein CAISESGVEKLFF.